This is a list of T cell receptor beta chains from one sample in a study of blood T cell repertoires in COVID-19. Profiled with immunoSEQ multiplex PCR; TCRdb holds only in-frame clones, not every one. The data contain approximately 110,000 clones, approximately 80% of them seen just once; the ten biggest clones take up around 0.77%. Sequences were obtained from peripheral blood. These receptors all come from a woman aged 70-85 years with acute or convalescent COVID-19. Both conserved end residues are part of each CDR3. The D gene is left open where the match is weak. Some rows mark clone size as missing; the rest say once, few, many or name a class of expanded clone.

size	V	D	J	CDR3	DNA
.	TRBV27	.	TRBJ1-1	CASSGGGRQNTEAFF	TGTGCCAGCAGCGGCGGGGGGAGACAGAACACTGAAGCTTTCTTT
.	TRBV2	.	TRBJ1-1	CASSLTNLNTEAFF	TGTGCCAGCAGTTTAACAAACCTGAACACTGAAGCTTTCTTT
.	TRBV15	TRBD1	TRBJ2-1	CATSGDRGREQFF	TGTGCCACCAGCGGCGACAGGGGTAGGGAGCAGTTCTTC
.	TRBV19	TRBD2	TRBJ2-7	CASSILAGGRDEQYF	TGTGCCAGTAGTATACTAGCGGGAGGAAGGGACGAGCAGTACTTC
.	TRBV6-5	TRBD1	TRBJ1-6	CASSIQGGRSPLHF	TGTGCCAGCAGCATCCAGGGGGGTCGGTCACCCCTCCACTTT
.	TRBV3-1/TRBV3-2	TRBD2	TRBJ2-5	CASSQLAGGPRETQYF	TGTGCCAGCAGCCAACTAGCGGGAGGGCCCCGAGAGACCCAGTACTTC
.	TRBV15	.	TRBJ1-4	CATRRAAGATNEKLFF	TGTGCCACCCGTAGGGCCGCGGGAGCAACTAATGAAAAACTGTTTTTT
.	TRBV6-6	TRBD2	TRBJ2-7	CAGSGGRKNEQYF	TGTGCCGGCTCTGGCGGGAGGAAAAACGAGCAGTACTTC
.	TRBV18	.	TRBJ2-7	CASSPPRGAYEQYF	TGTGCCAGCTCACCACCGCGGGGAGCCTACGAGCAGTACTTC
.	TRBV5-1	TRBD1	TRBJ2-3	CASSLGTGADTQYF	TGCGCCAGCAGCCTCGGGACAGGGGCAGATACGCAGTATTTT
once	TRBV11-2	TRBD1	TRBJ2-1	CASSLDRGNEQFF	TGTGCCAGCAGCTTGGACAGGGGCAATGAGCAGTTCTTC
.	TRBV11-2	TRBD1	TRBJ2-7	CASSFGGTGLDEQYF	TGTGCCAGCAGCTTTGGCGGGACAGGACTGGACGAGCAGTACTTC
.	TRBV29-1	TRBD2	TRBJ2-7	CSVEERAGGPREQYF	TGCAGCGTTGAAGAGCGAGCGGGAGGGCCTCGGGAGCAGTACTTC
once	TRBV2	TRBD1	TRBJ1-1	CASSDAGTGAKAEAFF	TGTGCCAGCAGTGACGCCGGGACAGGGGCAAAGGCAGAAGCTTTCTTT
.	TRBV3-1/TRBV3-2	TRBD2	TRBJ2-3	CASSSGRGGPDTQYF	TGTGCCAGCAGCTCGGGGCGGGGGGGTCCAGATACGCAGTATTTT
.	TRBV25-1	TRBD1	TRBJ2-3	CASTRPGQGSDTQYF	TGTGCCAGCACGCGCCCGGGACAGGGGTCAGATACGCAGTATTTT
.	TRBV30	TRBD1	TRBJ1-1	CAWKPQGGEAFF	TGTGCCTGGAAACCCCAGGGGGGTGAAGCTTTCTTT
.	TRBV29-1	.	TRBJ2-7	CSVEDSGTGDSYEQYF	TGCAGCGTTGAAGATTCCGGGACTGGAGACTCCTACGAGCAGTACTTC
.	TRBV3-1/TRBV3-2	TRBD2	TRBJ2-7	CASSQFSGGASEQYF	TGTGCCAGCAGCCAATTTAGCGGGGGGGCGTCCGAGCAGTACTTC
.	TRBV5-1	.	TRBJ2-5	CASSSQGRETQYF	TGCGCCAGCAGCTCCCAGGGGAGAGAGACCCAGTACTTC
once	TRBV11-3	TRBD2	TRBJ2-1	CASSLAGGRDEQFF	TGTGCCAGCAGCTTAGCGGGGGGGAGGGATGAGCAGTTCTTC
.	TRBV28	.	TRBJ2-5	CASGAGRQETQYF	TGTGCCAGCGGGGCCGGCAGACAAGAGACCCAGTACTTC
.	TRBV3-1/TRBV3-2	.	TRBJ1-1	CAVSRRDTEAFF	TGTGCCGTCTCGCGGAGGGACACTGAAGCTTTCTTT
.	TRBV20-1	TRBD1	TRBJ1-5	CSATETGDNQPQHF	TGCAGTGCTACTGAAACAGGGGACAATCAGCCCCAGCATTTT
.	TRBV7-9	TRBD1	TRBJ2-7	CASSDYRLQGKDEQYF	TGTGCCAGCAGCGATTATCGTCTACAGGGGAAGGACGAGCAGTACTTC
.	TRBV4-1	TRBD1	TRBJ1-6	CASSQGFGGQANSPLHF	TGCGCCAGCAGCCAAGGATTCGGGGGACAGGCCAATTCACCCCTCCACTTT
once	TRBV19	TRBD1	TRBJ1-6	CASSMGQGNSPLHF	TGTGCCAGTAGTATGGGACAGGGGAATTCACCCCTCCACTTT
few	TRBV6-5	.	TRBJ2-1	CASSSLRGSEQFF	TGTGCCAGCAGCTCTCTTCGGGGGTCTGAGCAGTTCTTC
.	TRBV12-3/TRBV12-4	TRBD1	TRBJ1-2	CASSFPQGAGYTF	TGTGCCAGCAGTTTCCCACAGGGGGCTGGCTACACCTTC
.	TRBV5-1	TRBD2	TRBJ2-1	CASSFESGSYNEQFF	TGCGCCAGCAGCTTTGAAAGCGGGAGCTACAATGAGCAGTTCTTC
.	TRBV4-1	TRBD1	TRBJ2-7	CASSQDAAGQGAFRQYF	TGCGCCAGCAGCCAAGACGCCGCCGGACAGGGGGCATTTAGGCAGTACTTC
.	TRBV19	TRBD1	TRBJ1-1	CASRRQGVGVTEAFF	TGTGCCAGTAGACGACAGGGGGTGGGGGTCACTGAAGCTTTCTTT
.	TRBV16	TRBD2	TRBJ2-1	CASSRPEAGSGRGYNEQFF	TGTGCCAGCAGCCGCCCTGAGGCGGGAAGCGGGAGGGGCTACAATGAGCAGTTCTTC
.	TRBV18	.	TRBJ2-5	CASSPPSLSQETQYF	TGTGCCAGCTCACCACCTAGTCTATCACAAGAGACCCAGTACTTC
.	TRBV29-1	TRBD1	TRBJ2-2	CSVQGQGGTGELFF	TGCAGCGTTCAGGGACAGGGCGGAACCGGGGAGCTGTTTTTT
few	TRBV19	.	TRBJ1-5	CASSIREGDQPQHF	TGTGCCAGTAGTATTCGGGAGGGGGATCAGCCCCAGCATTTT
.	TRBV3-1/TRBV3-2	.	TRBJ1-4	CASSQVPSRGEKLFF	TGTGCCAGCAGCCAAGTCCCCAGCAGAGGCGAAAAACTGTTTTTT
many	TRBV2	.	TRBJ2-7	CASSEVGAIQYF	TGTGCCAGCAGTGAGGTGGGGGCAATTCAGTACTTC
.	TRBV7-9	.	TRBJ1-5	CASSHPGQPQHF	TGTGCCAGCAGCCACCCGGGACAGCCCCAGCATTTT
once	TRBV4-1	TRBD2	TRBJ2-1	CASSQGGLAGVMYNEQFF	TGCGCCAGCAGCCAAGGGGGACTAGCGGGTGTTATGTACAATGAGCAGTTCTTC
.	TRBV29-1	.	TRBJ1-1	CSVDFPGNTEAFF	TGCAGCGTTGACTTCCCAGGGAACACTGAAGCTTTCTTT
.	TRBV6-5	TRBD2	TRBJ2-3	CASSYSGAGPPDTQYF	TGTGCCAGCAGTTACTCTGGAGCGGGGCCCCCAGATACGCAGTATTTT
.	TRBV5-1	TRBD2	TRBJ2-3	CASSRGLAGGVTDTQYF	TGCGCCAGCAGCCGGGGACTAGCGGGAGGAGTCACAGATACGCAGTATTTT
once	TRBV5-8	TRBD2	TRBJ2-7	CASSLRLAVIYEQYF	TGTGCCAGCAGCTTAAGGCTAGCGGTGATCTACGAGCAGTACTTC
.	TRBV5-1	.	TRBJ1-2	CASSLEGQIYGYTF	TGCGCCAGCAGCTTGGAAGGACAGATATATGGCTACACCTTC
.	TRBV27	TRBD2	TRBJ2-2	CASSLLAGGNTGELFF	TGTGCCAGCAGTTTACTAGCGGGAGGGAACACCGGGGAGCTGTTTTTT
.	TRBV21-1	.	TRBJ1-4	CASSRGLNEKLFF	TGTGCCAGCAGCAGAGGCCTTAATGAAAAACTGTTTTTT
.	TRBV11-2	TRBD2	TRBJ2-5	CASSPRWSSGQETQYF	TGTGCCAGCAGCCCCCGGTGGAGTAGCGGGCAAGAGACCCAGTACTTC
.	TRBV5-4	.	TRBJ2-7	CASSLNSGEQYF	TGTGCCAGCAGCTTGAACTCAGGGGAGCAGTACTTC
.	TRBV10-1	.	TRBJ2-2	CASSRRGSNTGELFF	TGCGCCAGCTCGCGGCGGGGCTCGAACACCGGGGAGCTGTTTTTT
.	TRBV7-3	TRBD1	TRBJ2-3	CASSLSGTGTDTQYF	TGTGCCAGCAGCTTATCGGGGACAGGCACAGATACGCAGTATTTT
.	TRBV28	.	TRBJ2-7	CASSFAYERHF	TGTGCCAGCAGTTTTGCATACGAGCGGCACTTC
few	TRBV6-5	.	TRBJ2-7	CASPRTASEQYF	TGTGCCAGCCCCCGGACAGCCAGCGAGCAGTACTTC
.	TRBV7-2	.	TRBJ2-7	CASSFSLSGGQGDEQYF	TGTGCCAGCAGCTTTTCCCTCTCAGGCGGCCAAGGGGACGAGCAGTACTTC